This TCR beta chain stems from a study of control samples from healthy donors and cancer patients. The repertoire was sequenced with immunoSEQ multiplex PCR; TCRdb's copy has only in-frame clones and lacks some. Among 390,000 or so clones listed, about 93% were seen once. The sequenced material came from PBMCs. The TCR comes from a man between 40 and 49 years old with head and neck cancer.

DNA of the CDR3: TGCGCCAGCAGTGAGTCACAAGGGTTCGGGGAGACCCAGTACTTC. This codes for CASSESQGFGETQYF. The V call is TRBV10-1, the J call TRBJ2-5; D unclear. CDR1 and CDR2 (germline): WNHNN, SYGVQD (reference sequence). The CDR3 totals 15 residues. V lost 0 bases to trimming and J lost 5 bases, with 13 bases between them.